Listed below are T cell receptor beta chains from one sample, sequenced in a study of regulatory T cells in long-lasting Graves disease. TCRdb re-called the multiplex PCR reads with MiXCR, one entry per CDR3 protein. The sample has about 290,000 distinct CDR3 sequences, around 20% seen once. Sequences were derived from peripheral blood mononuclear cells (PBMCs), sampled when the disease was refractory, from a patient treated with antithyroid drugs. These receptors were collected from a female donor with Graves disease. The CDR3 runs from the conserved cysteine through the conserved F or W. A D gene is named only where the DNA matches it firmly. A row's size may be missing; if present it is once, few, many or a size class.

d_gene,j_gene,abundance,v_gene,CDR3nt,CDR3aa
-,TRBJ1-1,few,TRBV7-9,TGTGCCAGCAGCGCCAGTCCAGGGGCTGAAGCTTTCTTT,CASSASPGAEAFF
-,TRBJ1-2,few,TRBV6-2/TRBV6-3,TGTGCCAGCAGTTACGATTCGACAGAGCCGTCTAACTATGGCTACACCTTC,CASSYDSTEPSNYGYTF
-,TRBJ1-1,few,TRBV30,TGTGCCTGGAGTGTGCGGGGCTCGACTGAAGCTTTCTTT,CAWSVRGSTEAFF
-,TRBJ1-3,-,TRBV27,TGTGCCAGCAGTTTATCAGCAGGGGTAGGAAACACCATATATTTT,CASSLSAGVGNTIYF
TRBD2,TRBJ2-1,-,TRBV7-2,TGTGCCAGCCGAGAGGGGACTAGCGGGTTCTACAATGAGCAGTTCTTC,CASREGTSGFYNEQFF
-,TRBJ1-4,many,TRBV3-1,TGTGCCAGCAGCCAAGGGGGCACTAATGAAAAACTGTTTTTT,CASSQGGTNEKLFF
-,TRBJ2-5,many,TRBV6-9,TGTGCCAGCAGTTACCAGGGGGACTACCAAGAGACCCAGTACTTC,CASSYQGDYQETQYF
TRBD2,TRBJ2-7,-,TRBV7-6,TGTGCCAGCAGCGCATTAGCGGGAGAGAGCTACGAGCAGTACTTC,CASSALAGESYEQYF
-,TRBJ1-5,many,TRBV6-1,TGTGCCAGCAGCTGGGCGGGGCCAGGGAATCAGCCCCAGCATTTT,CASSWAGPGNQPQHF
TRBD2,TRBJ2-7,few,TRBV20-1,TGCAGTGCTAGGCCCGGGCTAGCGGGAGGAAAACTATCCTACGAGCAGTACTTC,CSARPGLAGGKLSYEQYF
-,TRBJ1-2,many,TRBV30,TGTGCCTCGAACACCCACATACAGGCTTATGGCTACACCTTC,CASNTHIQAYGYTF
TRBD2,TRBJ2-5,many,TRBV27,TGTGCCAGCAGTTTATCAGCGGGATTGGAGACCCAGTACTTC,CASSLSAGLETQYF
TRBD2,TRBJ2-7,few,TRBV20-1,TGCAGTGCTTCGACTAGCGGGAGCTTCAAGCAGTACTTC,CSASTSGSFKQYF
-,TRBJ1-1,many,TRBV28,TGTGCCAGCAGGGGCGCTAAAATAACTGAAGCTTTCTTT,CASRGAKITEAFF
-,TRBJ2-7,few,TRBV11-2,TGTGCCAGCAGCTTAATGCCAGGGTCCCACGAGCAGTACTTC,CASSLMPGSHEQYF
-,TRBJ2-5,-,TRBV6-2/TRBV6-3,TGTGCCAGCAGTTACGAAGGGTACAGGGTCGAGGAGACCCAGTACTTC,CASSYEGYRVEETQYF
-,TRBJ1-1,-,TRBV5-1,TGCGCCAGCCGCCTATCTGGGGAGGCTGAAGCTTTCTTT,CASRLSGEAEAFF
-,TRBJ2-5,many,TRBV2,TGTGCCAGCAGTACCTCACAGGGTGTGGAGACCCAGTACTTC,CASSTSQGVETQYF
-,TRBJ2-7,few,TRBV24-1,TGTGCCACCAGTGATTTGGGAGGGATCGAGCAGTACTTC,CATSDLGGIEQYF
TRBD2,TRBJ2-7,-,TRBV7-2,TGTGCCAGCAGCTTATCGAAAACTAGCGGAGGGAGCTACGAGCAGTACTTC,CASSLSKTSGGSYEQYF
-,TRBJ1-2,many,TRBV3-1,TGTGCCAGCAGCCGGGAAGGAAGTAGCTATGGCTACACCTTC,CASSREGSSYGYTF
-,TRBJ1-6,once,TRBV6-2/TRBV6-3,TGTGCCAGCAGGTCCCAGGGGACAAATTCACCCCTCCACTTT,CASRSQGTNSPLHF
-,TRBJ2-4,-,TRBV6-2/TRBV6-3,TGTGCCAGCAGTTACGGGGGGACAGACCTAGCCAAAAACATTCAGTACTTC,CASSYGGTDLAKNIQYF
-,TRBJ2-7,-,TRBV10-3,TGTGCCATCAGTGGGACAGAGAGCTCCTACGAGCAGTACTTC,CAISGTESSYEQYF
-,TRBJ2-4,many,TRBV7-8,TGTGCCAGCAGCTTCTCCCCAGTAGCCGTCAAAAACATTCAGTACTTC,CASSFSPVAVKNIQYF
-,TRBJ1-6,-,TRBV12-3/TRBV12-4,TGTGCCAGCACAAAGAGATCGGACGGCTCACCCCTCCACTTT,CASTKRSDGSPLHF
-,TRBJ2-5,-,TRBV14,TGTGCCAGCAGCCAAGCCTACGGGGAGACCCAGTACTTC,CASSQAYGETQYF
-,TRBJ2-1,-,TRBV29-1,TGCAGCGTTTCTGGGGGGCCTTTTGGAACTAGCACCGGCTACAATGAGCAGTTCTTC,CSVSGGPFGTSTGYNEQFF
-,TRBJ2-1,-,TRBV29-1,TGCAGCGTTGAATCGAGTGGTGAGCAGTTCTTC,CSVESSGEQFF
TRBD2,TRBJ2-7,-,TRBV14,TGTGCCAGCAGCCAGCGGGGGGGGCAGTACTTC,CASSQRGGQYF
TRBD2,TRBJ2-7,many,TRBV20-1,TGCAGTGCTAGGGAAGAGACGGGAGGGGACGAGCAGTACTTC,CSAREETGGDEQYF
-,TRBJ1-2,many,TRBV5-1,TGCGCCAGCAGCTTCCCGGACTTGAGGGAGGGCTACACCTTC,CASSFPDLREGYTF
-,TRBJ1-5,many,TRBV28,TGTGCCAGCAGTGCCCCCAGGGCGGGGAATCAGCCCCAGCATTTT,CASSAPRAGNQPQHF
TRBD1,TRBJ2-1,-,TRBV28,TGTGCCAGCAGCACCTCAGGGGGCTACACCTACAATGAGCAGTTCTTC,CASSTSGGYTYNEQFF
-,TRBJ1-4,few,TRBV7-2,TGTGCCAGCAGCTTAAGGGGGGGTCAGGAAAAACTGTTTTTT,CASSLRGGQEKLFF
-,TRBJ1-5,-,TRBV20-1,TGCAGTGCTAGAGATAGGGGCCTCGGCAATCAGCCCCAGCATTTT,CSARDRGLGNQPQHF
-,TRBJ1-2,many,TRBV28,TGTGCCAGCAGTTTCCCAGCAGCCGACTATGGCTACACCTTC,CASSFPAADYGYTF
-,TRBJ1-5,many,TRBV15,TGTGCCACCAGCAGAGATCGGGCAACGGATCAGCCCCAGCATTTT,CATSRDRATDQPQHF
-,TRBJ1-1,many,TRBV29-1,TGCAGCGTTCAAGACAGGCCGAACACTGAAGCTTTCTTT,CSVQDRPNTEAFF
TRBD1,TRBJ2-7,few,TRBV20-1,TGCAGTGCTAGAGCCCCGGGACAGGGACAGTACGAGCAGTACTTC,CSARAPGQGQYEQYF
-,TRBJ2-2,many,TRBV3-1,TGTGCCAGCAGCCAAGTACACGGGAACGGGGAGCTGTTTTTT,CASSQVHGNGELFF
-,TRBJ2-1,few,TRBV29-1,TGCAGCGTTGACAGGGATGGGCCCAACAATGAGCAGTTCTTC,CSVDRDGPNNEQFF
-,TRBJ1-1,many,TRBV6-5,TGTGCCAGCAGTTACTCCACCGCCTGGGGCACTGAAGCTTTCTTT,CASSYSTAWGTEAFF
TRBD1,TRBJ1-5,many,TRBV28,TGTGCCAGCAGTTCCGGGACAGGGGATCGCAGCAATCAGCCCCAGCATTTT,CASSSGTGDRSNQPQHF
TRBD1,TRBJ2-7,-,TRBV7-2,TGTGCCAGCAGCATTTCGGACAGGGCCTACGAGCAGTACTTC,CASSISDRAYEQYF
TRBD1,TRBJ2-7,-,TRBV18,TGTGCCAGCCCGACAGGGGACGAGCAGTACTTC,CASPTGDEQYF